One sample yielded the 11 T cell receptor beta chains listed below, sequenced in a study of CD8 T cells in ankylosing spondylitis. Each CDR3 protein gets one entry after TCRdb re-called the 5' RACE reads with MiXCR. The data contain 800,000 to 900,000 distinct CDR3 sequences, roughly 12% of them singletons. No antigen is known for these receptors. Findings of the study overall: The study identified a TCR beta motif of roughly eight highly homologous variants that appeared characteristic of ankylosing spondylitis blood.

The sample comprised blood, either unsorted or a sorted T cell fraction (not recorded which). All receptors come from a male donor with ankylosing spondylitis.

The chain combines TRBV9 with TRBJ2-2; 10 nucleotides line up with TRBD1. Germline V gives CDR1 SGDLS, CDR2 YYNGEE. The CDR3 contains 15 residues. The junction had 2 bases not matched to a gene; V was cut back by 0 bases and J by 6 bases. In nucleotides, the CDR3 is TGTGCCAGCAGCGTAGAAGGGACAGGGGCCGGGGAGCTGTTTTTT. Translated, it gives CASSVEGTGAGELFF.

The CDR3 region is CAISESGQRNTGELFF. DNA of the CDR3: TGTGCCATCAGTGAGTCCGGCCAAAGGAACACCGGGGAGCTGTTTTTT. The V call is TRBV10-3, the J call TRBJ2-2; D unresolved. The CDR3 length is 16 residues. Germline V gene lookup returns CDR1 ENHRY and CDR2 SYGVKD. V dropped 0 bases and J dropped 1 base, with 9 bases sitting between them.

This CDR3 is CGGLRGFYGYTF. The CDR3 DNA is TGCGGAGGTCTTAGGGGATTCTATGGCTACACCTTC. The chain couples TRBV29-1 to TRBJ1-2; maybe TRBD1 (5 bases). Germline CDR1 reads SQVTM; CDR2 reads ANQGSEA. The CDR3 has 12 amino acids.

This clonotype was picked up many times. This CDR3 is CASSYSRDTGYTF. CDR3 DNA: TGTGCCAGCAGTTACTCGAGGGATACTGGCTACACCTTC. V is TRBV6-5 and J is TRBJ1-2; D is uncertain. Germline CDR1 is MNHEY and CDR2 is SVGAGI. V was shortened by 0 bases and J by 7 bases, with 9 bases between the two germline ends. The CDR3 loop spans 13 amino acids.

This rearrangement joins TRBV3-1 to TRBJ1-3; TRBD1 aligns across 9 bases. In germline, CDR1 is LGHDT, CDR2 YNNKEL (reference sequence). V shed 0 bases and J 3 bases; nucleotides not matched to a gene: 6. The CDR3 loop spans 17 amino acids. The CDR3, as DNA: TGTGCCAGCAGCCAAGAAAGGGACAGGGCGAGTGGAAACACCATATATTTT. Protein sequence: CASSQERDRASGNTIYF.

This clonotype was counted only a few times. The chain combines TRBV20-1 with TRBJ2-7, with 7 nucleotides matching TRBD1. Germline-derived CDR1 and CDR2 are DFQATT and SNEGSKA (reference sequence). The CDR3 covers 12 residues. The V gene end was trimmed by 6 bases and the J gene end by 4 bases; junction bases not matched to a gene: 6. The CDR3 loop reads CSARGSLYEQYF. The CDR3 region has the DNA TGCAGTGCCAGGGGGTCCCTTTACGAGCAGTACTTC.

In this sample, this clonotype turned up a few times. For the CDR3, the DNA is TGTGCCAGCAGCTCAGGAAAGGGGGGGACCGAGACCCAGTACTTC. This encodes CASSSGKGGTETQYF. This chain links TRBV9 with TRBJ2-5; TRBD2 is a possible D gene (7 bases). Germline V gene sequence: CDR1 SGDLS, CDR2 YYNGEE. The V end lost 4 bases, the J end lost 5 bases, and 18 bases lay between the germline ends. This CDR3 has 15 residues.

This clonotype came up a few times. The chain joins TRBV6-1 to TRBJ1-6, with D perhaps TRBD1 (5 bases). The CDR3 consists of 16 residues. CDR1 is MNHNS, CDR2 SASEGT, per germline. V was cut by 2 bases and J by 9 bases, with 17 bases left in between. As DNA, the CDR3 is TGTGCCAGCAGTGAATATTGGGCCGGGGCGAGTTCACCCCTCCACTTT. Translated: CASSEYWAGASSPLHF.

This clonotype appeared many times. The CDR3 loop reads CASSLDEEQFF. CDR3 nucleotide sequence: TGCGCCAGCAGCTTGGACGAGGAGCAGTTCTTC. V usage is TRBV5-1 and J usage is TRBJ2-1; unclear D gene. V was cut by 0 bases and J by 10 bases, with 5 bases left in between. The CDR3 has 11 amino acids. CDR1 is SGHRS and CDR2 is YFSETQ in the germline V gene.

In this sample, this clonotype turned up a few times. The rearrangement uses TRBV5-1 and TRBJ2-7; D possibly corresponds to TRBD1 (5 bases). The CDR3 has 14 amino acids. Trimming shortened V by 4 bases and J by 1 base, and 12 bases separated the two germline ends. CDR1 is SGHRS, CDR2 YFSETQ, per germline. This CDR3 is CASSPDTHSYEQYF. As DNA, the CDR3 is TGCGCCAGCAGCCCGGACACCCATTCCTACGAGCAGTACTTC.

This clonotype was picked up many times. This chain uses TRBV12-3 or TRBV12-4 with TRBJ2-7; D unclear. Trimming left V 6 bases short and J 8 bases short, with 11 bases between. This CDR3 is 11 amino acids long. The CDR3 DNA is TGTGCCAGCAGCTCGTTCGGCCAGCAGTACTTC. Amino acids: CASSSFGQQYF.